Reported below is one T cell receptor beta chain. Antigen unknown. This may stem from a read error, because a much larger clone lies one nucleotide away. CDR1 is MDHEN and CDR2 is SYDVKM in the germline V gene. The CDR3 length is 15 residues. The entry originates in a study of glioma-infiltrating T cells. Study observations and caveats: A blood CDR3 motif signature was depleted in highly divergent patients. Very few CDR3 sequences were shared between tissue and blood.

The iRepertoire nested amplicon-rescue multiplex PCR amplified TCR alpha and beta CDR3s from RNA. Via MiXCR, TCRdb re-called the multiplex PCR reads, giving one row per CDR3 protein. The sample gives 300,000 to 450,000 distinct CDR3 sequences, about two fifths of which show up once; about 12% is in the top ten. Material: glioma tissue, nonneoplastic brain tissue, or PBMCs (not recorded which). This TCR was sampled from a human donor with low-grade glioma or glioblastoma, undergoing nonglioma brain surgery, or in good health (not recorded which). The rearrangement uses TRBV28 and TRBJ2-5, with 8 bases fitting TRBD2. The chain's CDR3 is CASSSLAGPGETHYF. DNA of the CDR3: TGTGCCAGCAGTTCGCTAGCGGGCCCTGGGGAGACCCACTACTTC.